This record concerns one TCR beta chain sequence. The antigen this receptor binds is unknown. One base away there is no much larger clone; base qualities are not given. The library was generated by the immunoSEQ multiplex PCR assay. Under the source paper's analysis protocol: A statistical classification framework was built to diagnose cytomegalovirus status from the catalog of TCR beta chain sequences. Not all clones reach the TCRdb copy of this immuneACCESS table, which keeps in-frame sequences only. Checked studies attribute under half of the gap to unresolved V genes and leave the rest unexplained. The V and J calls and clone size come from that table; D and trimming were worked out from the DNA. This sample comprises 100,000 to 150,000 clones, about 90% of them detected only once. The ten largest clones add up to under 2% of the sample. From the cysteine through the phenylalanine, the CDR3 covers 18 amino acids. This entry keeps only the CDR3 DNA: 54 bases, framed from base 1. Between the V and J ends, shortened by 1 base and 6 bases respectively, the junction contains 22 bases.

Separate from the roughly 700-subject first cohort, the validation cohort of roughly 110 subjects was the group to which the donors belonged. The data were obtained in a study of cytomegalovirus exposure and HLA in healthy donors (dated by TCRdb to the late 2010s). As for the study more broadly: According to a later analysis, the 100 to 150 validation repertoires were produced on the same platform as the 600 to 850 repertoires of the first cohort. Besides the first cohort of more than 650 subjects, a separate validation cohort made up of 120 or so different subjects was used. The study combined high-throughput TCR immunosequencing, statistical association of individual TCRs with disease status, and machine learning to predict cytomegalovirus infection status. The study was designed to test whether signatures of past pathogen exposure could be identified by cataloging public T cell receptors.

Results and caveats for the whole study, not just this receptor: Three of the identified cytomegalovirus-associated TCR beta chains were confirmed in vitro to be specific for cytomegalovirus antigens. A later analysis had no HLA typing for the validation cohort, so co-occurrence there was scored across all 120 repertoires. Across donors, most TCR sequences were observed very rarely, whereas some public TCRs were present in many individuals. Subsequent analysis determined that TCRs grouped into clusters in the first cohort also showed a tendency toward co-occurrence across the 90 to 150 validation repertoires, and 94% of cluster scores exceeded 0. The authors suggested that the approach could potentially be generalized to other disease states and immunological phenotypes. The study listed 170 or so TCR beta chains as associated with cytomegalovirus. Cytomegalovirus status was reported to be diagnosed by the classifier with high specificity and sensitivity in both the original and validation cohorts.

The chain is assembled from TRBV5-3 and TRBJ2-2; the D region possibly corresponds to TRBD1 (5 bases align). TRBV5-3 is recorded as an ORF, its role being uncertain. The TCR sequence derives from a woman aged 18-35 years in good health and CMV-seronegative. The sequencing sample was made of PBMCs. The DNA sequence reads TGTGCCAGAAGCTTGACCCAGGGTCGGGTTAAAGGGCCCGGGGAGCTGTTTTTT. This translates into CARSLTQGRVKGPGELFF.